This T cell receptor (beta chain) was recorded in a study of CD4 T cells in relation to SARS-CoV-2 and coronaviruses. The unexposed donors gave CD4+ T cells in about 2010-2019, prior to COVID-19. CD4+ T cells were isolated from the cells after about nine days of culture. CDR3 length equals 15 residues. V was trimmed by 4 bases and J by 0 bases, leaving 13 bases between them. Germline loops: CDR1 SGHRS, CDR2 YFSETQ. Sequenced by immunoSEQ multiplex PCR; TCRdb stores in-frame clones only, minus some. The sample has 25,000 to 30,000 clones, 73% seen once. Comments on this clone: Its antigen remains unknown.

The rearrangement uses TRBV5-1 and TRBJ1-2, with D hard to call. The source of this sequence is a human donor in good health. Sequencing was performed on CD4+ T cells from PBMCs, cultured in vitro. CDR3 residues: CASSGSSGANYGYTF. DNA for the CDR3: TGCGCCAGCAGCGGGAGCTCGGGAGCTAACTATGGCTACACCTTC.